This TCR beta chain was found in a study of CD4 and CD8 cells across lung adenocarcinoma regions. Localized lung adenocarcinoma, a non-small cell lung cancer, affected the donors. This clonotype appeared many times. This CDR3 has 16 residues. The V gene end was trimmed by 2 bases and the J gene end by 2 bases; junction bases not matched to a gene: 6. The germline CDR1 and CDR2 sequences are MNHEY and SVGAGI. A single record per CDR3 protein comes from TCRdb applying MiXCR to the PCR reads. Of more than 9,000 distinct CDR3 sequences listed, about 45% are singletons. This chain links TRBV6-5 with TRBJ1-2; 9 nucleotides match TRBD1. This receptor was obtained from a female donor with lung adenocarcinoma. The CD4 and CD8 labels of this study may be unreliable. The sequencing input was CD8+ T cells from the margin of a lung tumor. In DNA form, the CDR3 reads TGTGCCAGCAGTTACCTGGGACAGGGAGGCAACTATGGCTACACCTTC. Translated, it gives CASSYLGQGGNYGYTF.